The present T cell receptor (beta chain) was sequenced within a study of T cells in Graves' hyperthyroidism and ophthalmopathy. Based on clinical symptoms, serum thyroxine and TRAb, thyroid ultrasound and orbital computed tomography, diagnoses were reached. The CDR3 has 19 residues. V dropped 0 bases and J dropped 0 bases, with 18 bases sitting between them. Germline V gene data show CDR1 as MNHEY and CDR2 as SVGEGT. This clonotype occurred many times. TCR beta CDR3 sequences were amplified from RNA transcripts. An initial round of RT-PCR targeting the TCR CDR3 relied on the HTBI primer set. Each CDR3 protein gets one entry after TCRdb re-called the multiplex PCR reads with MiXCR. This table holds 500,000 or so distinct CDR3 sequences, about 16% found once.

Sample: blood. This receptor was identified in a woman aged 30 to 39 with Graves' ophthalmopathy. V and J are TRBV6-2 or TRBV6-3 and TRBJ1-5; tentatively, D is TRBD1 (5 bases). The CDR3 DNA is TGTGCCAGCAGTTACTCGATGAATTTGGCAGGGACTAGCAATCAGCCCCAGCATTTT. Translated, it gives CASSYSMNLAGTSNQPQHF.